The sample holds many counts of the clone carrying this T cell receptor (beta chain). Its antigen is as yet unknown. This entry is derived from a study of early T cells in non-severe SARS-CoV-2 infection. Study-level points and caveats: The study's VDJdb matching favored anti-spike CD8 responses and missed private and CD4 specificities.

Attachment of unique molecular identifiers was made to individual cDNA molecules. From the 5' RACE reads, TCRdb called clonotypes with MiXCR, one entry per CDR3 protein. The table lists 95,000 to 100,000 distinct CDR3 sequences, 8% to 13% of them singletons. The sample consisted of whole blood. This clonotype was obtained from an adult who was a healthcare worker with PCR-confirmed SARS-CoV-2 infection or an uninfected control (not recorded which).

This chain's CDR3 is CASSYRPFSYEQYF. CDR3 DNA sequence: TGTGCCAGCAGTTACAGGCCATTCTCCTACGAGCAGTACTTC. The V gene is TRBV6-5, the J gene TRBJ2-7; D uncertain. In germline, CDR1 is MNHEY, CDR2 SVGAGI. V was clipped by 2 bases and J by 0 bases, with 8 bases between them. The CDR3 runs 14 residues.